These 17 T cell receptor beta chains originate from one sample sequenced in a study of cytomegalovirus exposure and HLA in healthy donors. PCR involved 60 Vbeta and 13 Jbeta primers. Data came from immunoSEQ multiplex PCR; TCRdb stores just in-frame clones and leaves some out. The sample carries about 160,000 clones, 81% recorded once. The sequenced sample was PBMCs. The receptors here all came from a woman aged 45-65 years in good health and CMV-seronegative.

This chain joins TRBV5-1 and TRBJ2-7, with D tentatively TRBD2 (6 bases). V dropped 4 bases and J dropped 7 bases, with 21 bases sitting between them. The length of the CDR3 is 15 residues. Germline V gene data show CDR1 as SGHRS and CDR2 as YFSETQ. CDR3 region: CASSNQDGTLGEQYF. In DNA form, the CDR3 reads TGCGCCAGCAGCAATCAGGACGGGACTCTGGGTGAGCAGTACTTC.

The rearrangement joins TRBV7-2 to TRBJ2-5; D perhaps matches TRBD2 (5 bases). Trimming cost V 5 bases and J 4 bases, with 14 bases left between them. This CDR3 spans 14 amino acids. The V gene's germline CDR1 is SGHTA and CDR2 FQGNSA. The CDR3 spells CASSGGRRGETQYF. The CDR3 DNA is TGTGCCAGCAGCGGAGGACGGAGAGGAGAGACCCAGTACTTC.

V gene TRBV19 combines with J gene TRBJ1-3, with D unresolved. Germline assignment: CDR1 LNHDA and CDR2 SQIVND (reference sequence). Between the trimmed V and J ends, which lost 0 bases and 4 bases, there was a span of 10 bases. The CDR3 sequence is 15 residues long. Written as DNA, the CDR3 is TGTGCCAGTAGTATAGATCTACGCCGGGGAAACACCATATATTTT. Residues: CASSIDLRRGNTIYF.

V gene TRBV7-2 combines with J gene TRBJ1-5; TRBD1 aligns across 7 bases. Trimming cost V 5 bases and J 3 bases; bases outside gene matches: 4. The germline gives CDR1 SGHTA, CDR2 FQGNSA. The CDR3 is 14 amino acids. As DNA, the CDR3 is TGTGCCAGCAGCCCGACAGGGAACAATCAGCCCCAGCATTTT. It encodes CASSPTGNNQPQHF.

This clone was recorded once. The chain joins TRBV5-1 to TRBJ2-7, with a possible D match to TRBD1 (6 bases). V lost 4 bases and J 1 base, leaving 12 bases between the germline ends. Germline-derived CDR1 and CDR2 are SGHRS and YFSETQ. CDR3 length equals 14 residues. CDR3 loop: CASSVYRESYEQYF. CDR3 nucleotide sequence: TGCGCCAGCAGCGTTTACAGGGAATCCTACGAGCAGTACTTC.

The rearrangement links TRBV19 to TRBJ1-2, with a weak D call TRBD1 (6 bases). The V gene lost 3 bases and the J gene lost 6 bases, with 11 bases spanning the gap. CDR3 length: 13 residues. Per germline, CDR1 LNHDA and CDR2 SQIVND (reference sequence). CDR3 loop: CASSMRQDNGYTF. In DNA form, the CDR3 reads TGTGCCAGTAGTATGAGACAGGATAATGGCTACACCTTC.

V gene TRBV11-3 combines with J gene TRBJ2-5, with 13 bases aligning to TRBD2. In germline, CDR1 is SGHNT, CDR2 YENEEA. The CDR3 runs to 15 residues. J lost 4 bases, V lost 5 bases, and 4 bases had no gene match. The CDR3 loop reads CASSMGLAGLETQYF. Here the CDR3 DNA reads TGTGCCAGCAGCATGGGACTAGCGGGATTAGAGACCCAGTACTTC.

The DNA for the CDR3 is TGCGCCAGCAGCTCCCGCGAGAGGTCCACTGAAGCTTTCTTT. This sequence encodes CASSSRERSTEAFF. J is TRBJ1-1 and V is TRBV5-1; D is ambiguous. The length of the CDR3 is 14 residues. CDR1 and CDR2 from the germline V gene are SGHRS and YFSETQ. V was trimmed by 3 bases and J by 4 bases, leaving 13 bases between them.

As DNA, the CDR3 is TGTGCCAGCAGCCCGTCGGGGGGGGAGGGAGAGCAGTACTTC. As protein: CASSPSGGEGEQYF. The V gene is TRBV9, the J gene TRBJ2-7, with 8 positions matching TRBD2. In germline, CDR1 is SGDLS, CDR2 YYNGEE. V was pared by 4 bases and J by 7 bases, with 10 bases of the junction left unmatched. The CDR3 covers 14 residues.

This chain uses TRBV27 with TRBJ1-2, with 10 bases aligning to TRBD1. The length of the CDR3 is 12 residues. Germline CDR1 and CDR2: MNHEY and SMNVEV (reference sequence). V lost 5 bases to trimming and J lost 9 bases; unmatched junction nucleotides: 3. The CDR3, as DNA: TGTGCCAGCAGTGGACAGGGGGTGCGCTACACCTTC. This codes for CASSGQGVRYTF.

This clone was recorded a few times. The chain employs TRBV11-2 and TRBJ1-2, with a possible D match to TRBD1 (6 bases). The ends were cut back, 4 bases at V and 0 bases at J, with 18 bases in the middle. This CDR3 has 17 amino acids. Germline V gives CDR1 SGHAT, CDR2 FQNNGV. The CDR3 reads CASSSLSGGPANYGYTF. The CDR3 bases are TGTGCCAGCAGCTCACTTAGCGGGGGGCCAGCTAACTATGGCTACACCTTC.

CDR3: CASSKVWIRDSPIEAFF. The CDR3 DNA reads TGTGCCAGCAGCAAAGTTTGGATTCGGGACAGCCCCATTGAAGCTTTCTTT. This chain links TRBV21-1 with TRBJ1-1; whether TRBD1, the table's D call, matches the DNA was not checked. TRBV21-1 has pseudogene status. This CDR3 region has 17 residues.

V usage is TRBV28 and J usage is TRBJ2-1, with a possible D match to TRBD2 (6 bases). Germline CDR1 and CDR2: MDHEN and SYDVKM. The CDR3 is 15 amino acids. The V end lost 4 bases, the J end lost 6 bases, and 16 bases lay between the germline ends. The CDR3 loop reads CASSSRLVRANEQFF. In nucleotides, the CDR3 is TGTGCCAGCAGTTCGCGACTAGTAAGGGCCAATGAGCAGTTCTTC.

About this clone: One end of the junction is discordant with germline, which a read error may explain. The chain employs TRBV7-2 and TRBJ2-1; D is possibly TRBD2 (6 bases). This CDR3 spans 14 amino acids. CDR1 SGHTA and CDR2 FQGNSA come from the germline V gene. The CDR3 sequence is CASSSTSSFNEQFF. Written as DNA, the CDR3 is TGTGCCAGCAGCTCGACTAGTTCCTTCAATGAGCAGTTCTTC. The full variable domain, completed using reference TRBV7-2 and TRBJ2-1, is GAGVSQSPSNKVTEKGKDVELRCDPISGHTALYWYRQSLGQGLEFLIYFQGNSAPDKSGLPSDRFSAERTGGSVSTLTIQRTQQEDSAVYLCASSSTSSFNEQFFGPGTRLTVL.

The chain has TRBV27 and TRBJ1-1; a possible D gene is TRBD1 (6 bases). The germline V gene encodes CDR1 MNHEY and CDR2 SMNVEV (reference sequence). Trimming removed 9 bases from V and 2 bases from J, with 13 bases in between. CDR3 length: 13 residues. CDR3: CASRTTGNTEAFF. CDR3 sequence (DNA): TGTGCCAGTCGGACGACAGGTAACACTGAAGCTTTCTTT.

The chain recombines TRBV21-1 with TRBJ2-1; the D segment call TRBD1 is taken from the table without a DNA check. TRBV21-1 represents a pseudogene. CDR3 size: 16 residues. This CDR3 reads CASSKAISVGVDEQFF. The CDR3 DNA follows: TGTGCCAGCAGCAAAGCAATCTCGGTAGGGGTAGATGAGCAGTTCTTC.

The chain recombines TRBV5-1 with TRBJ1-3; 11 bases are shared with TRBD1. The ends lost 10 bases at V and 2 bases at J; junction bases unmatched: 8. Per the germline V gene, CDR1 is SGHRS and CDR2 is YFSETQ. This CDR3 contains 15 residues. For the CDR3, the DNA is TGCGCCTGCCGGGGGGACAGGGGGACTGGAAACACCATATATTTT. It yields the protein CACRGDRGTGNTIYF.